Below, 10 T cell receptor beta chains from the same sample are listed, as sequenced in a study of Graves' ophthalmopathy and Graves' hyperthyroidism. RNA transcripts yielded amplified TCR beta CDR3 regions. The authors performed first-round RT-PCR with HTBI primers and then a second-round multiplex PCR. In TCRdb, the multiplex PCR reads were re-called with MiXCR into one record per CDR3 protein. Of under 800,000 distinct CDR3 sequences listed, about 20% are singletons. The specimen sequenced was peripheral blood. All receptors derive from a woman aged 18-29 years with stable Graves' hyperthyroidism. Some clones in this sample may be carry-over from other donors' samples.

This clonotype was observed many times. This chain joins TRBV29-1 and TRBJ1-1; 7 nucleotides agree with TRBD1. Germline V gene lookup returns CDR1 SQVTM and CDR2 ANQGSEA. The length of the CDR3 is 12 residues. The ends lost 6 bases at V and 1 base at J; junction bases unmatched: 2. The CDR3 region is CSVWTGNTEAFF. CDR3 nucleotide sequence: TGCAGCGTCTGGACAGGGAACACTGAAGCTTTCTTT.

This chain connects TRBV12-3 or TRBV12-4 to TRBJ1-2; tentative D call: TRBD1 (5 bases). Trimming pared 3 bases from V and 8 bases from J, leaving 16 bases between. The CDR3 runs 14 residues. The CDR3 region is CASSLESGGAGYTF. The DNA for the CDR3 is TGTGCCAGCAGTTTGGAGTCGGGGGGAGCAGGCTACACCTTC.

This clonotype was counted at least ten times. The chain uses TRBV5-1 and TRBJ2-1, with 7 positions matching TRBD2. The CDR3 sequence is 16 residues long. The germline V gene has CDR1 SGHRS and CDR2 YFSETQ. Unmatched junction bases numbered 8, after V lost 3 bases and J lost 2 bases. The CDR3: CASSSVTSTPYNEQFF. The CDR3 DNA reads TGCGCCAGCAGCTCCGTGACTAGCACGCCCTACAATGAGCAGTTCTTC.

This clonotype was picked up many times. The chain recombines TRBV13 with TRBJ1-5; the D is unclear. This CDR3 spans 15 amino acids. Germline CDR1 PRHDT, CDR2 FYEKMQ (reference sequence). V lost 3 bases and J lost 0, with 9 bases in between. Written as DNA, the CDR3 is TGTGCCAGCAGCTTGCGCCGGGATAGCAATCAGCCCCAGCATTTT. Translated, it gives CASSLRRDSNQPQHF.

This clonotype came up many times. The V gene is TRBV7-2, the J gene TRBJ1-1; D uncertain. V was pared by 5 bases and J by 0 bases, with 7 bases between. Germline CDR1 and CDR2: SGHTA and FQGNSA. The CDR3 contains 13 residues. Here the CDR3 DNA reads TGTGCCAGCAGCGACTCACTGAACACTGAAGCTTTCTTT. Protein product: CASSDSLNTEAFF.

This clonotype was seen at least ten times. V is TRBV11-1 and J is TRBJ2-6; D remains ambiguous. V lost 0 bases, J lost 2 bases, and 11 bases lay in between. The length of the CDR3 is 17 residues. CDR1 and CDR2 from the germline V gene are SGHAT and FQDESV (reference sequence). The CDR3 here is CASSLANKVAGANVLTF. The CDR3 region has the DNA TGTGCCAGCAGCTTAGCGAACAAGGTGGCTGGGGCCAACGTCCTGACTTTC. The full variable domain, its missing parts supplied by reference TRBV11-1 and TRBJ2-6, is EAEVAQSPRYKITEKSQAVAFWCDPISGHATLYWYRQILGQGPELLVQFQDESVVDDSQLPKDRFSAERLKGVDSTLKIQPAELGDSAMYLCASSLANKVAGANVLTFGAGSRLTVL.

At least ten counts were recorded for this clonotype. CDR3 bases: TGTGCCACCAGCGCGAACCAGGGTGGGCAGTACTTC. Its translation: CATSANQGGQYF. The chain uses TRBV15 and TRBJ2-7; perhaps TRBD1 as D (5 bases). The CDR3 length is 12 residues. V lost 5 bases to trimming and J lost 9 bases, with 14 bases between them. CDR1 LNHNV and CDR2 YYDKDF come from the germline V gene (reference sequence).

The rearrangement links TRBV19 to TRBJ1-2; D perhaps matches TRBD1 (5 bases). Trimming removed 3 bases from V and 3 bases from J, with 11 bases in between. CDR1 and CDR2 (germline): LNHDA, SQIVND (reference sequence). The CDR3 runs 14 residues. In nucleotides, the CDR3 is TGTGCCAGTAGTATCGGGACGGAGTACTATGGCTACACCTTC. Its translation: CASSIGTEYYGYTF.

The chain carries TRBV5-1 and TRBJ2-7; TRBD1 might be the D (6 bases). V gave up 2 bases and J gave up 7 bases, with 10 bases separating them. CDR1 and CDR2 (germline): SGHRS, YFSETQ. The CDR3 consists of 12 residues. CDR3 in DNA: TGCGCCAGCAGCTTTATCGGGACAGAGCAGTACTTC. It yields the protein CASSFIGTEQYF. Variable domain in full (rest from reference TRBV5-1 and TRBJ2-7): KAGVTQTPRYLIKTRGQQVTLSCSPISGHRSVSWYQQTPGQGLQFLFEYFSETQRNKGNFPGRFSGRQFSNSRSEMNVSTLELGDSALYLCASSFIGTEQYFGPGTRLTVT.

This clonotype has ten or more counts. The genes are TRBV4-2 and TRBJ2-5; 7 bases are a match to TRBD2. The CDR3 consists of 16 residues. The V and J ends lost 0 bases and 5 bases, in that order; junction bases with no gene match: 9. CDR1 and CDR2 from the germline V gene are LGHNA and YNFKEQ. CDR3 DNA sequence: TGTGCCAGCAGCCAAGAACGAGCGGGAAAAGGGGAGACCCAGTACTTC. This sequence encodes CASSQERAGKGETQYF.